This T cell receptor beta chain was sequenced during a study of spatial heterogeneity in lung cancer. Study in general: Unique TCR and UMI combinations averaged more than ten appearances each in raw reads.

MiXCR, run by TCRdb on the 5' RACE reads, gives a single entry per CDR3 protein. The repertoire has about 120,000 distinct CDR3 sequences, 10% to 15% of them found once; the top ten carry roughly 17%. The sample's time point: blood at routine non-recurrence follow-up after resection. Extraction of whole RNA from tumor, nontumor lung or frozen PBMC preceded unsorted sequencing. Study results and caveats: Resection blood, more than follow-up blood, showed ubiquitous expanded tumor TCRs.

This clonotype has only a few counts. No antigen is known for it. The germline V gene has CDR1 LGHDT and CDR2 YNNKEL (reference sequence). The CDR3 has 14 amino acids. The V gene lost 4 bases and the J gene lost 5 bases, with 9 bases spanning the gap. The receptor comes from a male donor with early-stage non-small cell lung cancer. Sequences were derived from PBMCs, sampled at follow-up. The V call is TRBV3-1, the J call TRBJ1-6; D is ambiguous. The CDR3 bases are TGTGCCAGCAGCCGCAAAACAGATAATTCACCCCTCCACTTT. It yields the protein CASSRKTDNSPLHF.